This entry lists 5 T cell receptor beta chains sequenced from one sample in a study of cytomegalovirus exposure and HLA in healthy donors (dated by TCRdb to about 2017). The library came from the immunoSEQ multiplex PCR assay. A mixture of 60 forward primers for TCR Vbeta segments and 13 reverse primers for TCR Jbeta segments was used in the multiplex PCR. In its TCRdb copy, this immuneACCESS table keeps in-frame sequences only and misses some clones. Where compared with another copy, unresolved V genes explain less than half of these, and the others have no known cause. The sample has roughly 170,000 clones on record, 78% of them singletons. Under 15% of the sample lies in the top ten. Sequenced input: PBMCs. These receptors all stem from a woman aged 45-65 years in good health and CMV-seropositive.

The rearrangement links TRBV5-1 to TRBJ2-5; weak D call: TRBD1 (5 bases). The CDR3 contains 13 residues. The germline V and J ends were trimmed by 4 bases and 5 bases, with 12 bases remaining between them. Germline lookup yields CDR1 SGHRS and CDR2 YFSETQ. Here the CDR3 DNA reads TGCGCCAGCAGCCCGCGTCCAGGGGAGACCCAGTACTTC. This codes for CASSPRPGETQYF.

CDR3: CASSPQGIQPQHF. The CDR3 DNA is TGTGCCAGTTCACCACAGGGGATTCAGCCCCAGCATTTT. V gene TRBV27 combines with J gene TRBJ1-5; TRBD1 matches at 7 bases. Germline V gives CDR1 MNHEY, CDR2 SMNVEV (reference sequence). After removal of 9 bases from V and 6 bases from J, the junction contained 8 bases not matched to a gene. This CDR3 has 13 residues.

The rearrangement uses TRBV6-5 and TRBJ2-3, with TRBD2 identical over 7 bases. This CDR3 has 14 residues. Unmatched junction bases numbered 4, after V lost 5 bases and J lost 2 bases. From germline, CDR1 is MNHEY and CDR2 SVGAGI. CDR3 in amino acids: CASSRGGDTDTQYF. DNA of the CDR3: TGTGCCAGCAGTAGGGGAGGGGACACAGATACGCAGTATTTT.

The chain uses TRBV7-9 and TRBJ1-2, with a possible D match to TRBD1 (5 bases). Germline V CDR1 and CDR2: SEHNR, FQNEAQ (reference sequence). The V and J ends lost 4 bases and 4 bases respectively, with 13 bases between them. The CDR3 totals 14 residues. The CDR3, as DNA: TGTGCCAGCAGCTCGGGGGAGGGAAGCTATGGCTACACCTTC. It yields the protein CASSSGEGSYGYTF.

The chain carries TRBV29-1 and TRBJ1-4; 11 bases are a match to TRBD1. This CDR3 spans 14 amino acids. V trimming: 4 bases; J trimming: 7 bases; junction bases outside the gene matches: 5. Germline assignment: CDR1 SQVTM and CDR2 ANQGSEA. The CDR3 reads CSVGSGTGGEKLFF. The CDR3 bases are TGCAGCGTTGGTTCCGGGACAGGGGGTGAAAAACTGTTTTTT.